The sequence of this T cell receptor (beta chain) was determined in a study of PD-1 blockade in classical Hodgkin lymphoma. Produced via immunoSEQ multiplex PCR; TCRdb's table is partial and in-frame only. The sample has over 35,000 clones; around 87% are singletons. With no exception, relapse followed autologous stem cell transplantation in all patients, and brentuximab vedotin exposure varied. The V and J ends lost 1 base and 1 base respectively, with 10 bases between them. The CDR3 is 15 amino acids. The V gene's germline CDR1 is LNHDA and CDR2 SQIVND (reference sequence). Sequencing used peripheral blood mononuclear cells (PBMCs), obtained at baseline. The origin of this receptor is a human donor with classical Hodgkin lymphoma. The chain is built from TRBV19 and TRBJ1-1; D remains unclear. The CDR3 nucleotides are TGTGCCAGTAGTATAGCTGGAACGGCGAACACTGAAGCTTTCTTT. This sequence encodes CASSIAGTANTEAFF.